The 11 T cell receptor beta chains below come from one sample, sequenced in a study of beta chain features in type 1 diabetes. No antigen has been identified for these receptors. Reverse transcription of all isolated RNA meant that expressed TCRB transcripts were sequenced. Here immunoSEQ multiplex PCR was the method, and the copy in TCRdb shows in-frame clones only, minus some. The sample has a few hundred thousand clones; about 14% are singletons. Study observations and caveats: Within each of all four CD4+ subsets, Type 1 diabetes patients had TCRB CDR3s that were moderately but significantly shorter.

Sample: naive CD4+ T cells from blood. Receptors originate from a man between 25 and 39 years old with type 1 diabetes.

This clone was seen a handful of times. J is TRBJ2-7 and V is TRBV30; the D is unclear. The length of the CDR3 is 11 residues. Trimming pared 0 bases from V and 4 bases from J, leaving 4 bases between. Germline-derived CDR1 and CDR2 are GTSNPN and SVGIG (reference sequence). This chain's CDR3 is CAWSVRYEQYF. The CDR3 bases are TGTGCCTGGAGTGTACGGTACGAGCAGTACTTC.

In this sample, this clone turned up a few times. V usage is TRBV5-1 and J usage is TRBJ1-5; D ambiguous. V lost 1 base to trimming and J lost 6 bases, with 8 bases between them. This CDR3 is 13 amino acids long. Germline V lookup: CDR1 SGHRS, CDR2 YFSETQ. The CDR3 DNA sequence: TGCGCCAGCAGCTTGTCCCCGGGTCAGCCCCAGCATTTT. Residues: CASSLSPGQPQHF.

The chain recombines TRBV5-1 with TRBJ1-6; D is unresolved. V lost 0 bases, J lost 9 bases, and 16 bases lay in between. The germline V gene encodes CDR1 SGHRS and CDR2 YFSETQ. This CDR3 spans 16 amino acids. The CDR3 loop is CASSLGFPGDGSPLHF. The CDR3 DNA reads TGCGCCAGCAGCTTGGGGTTTCCAGGTGACGGTTCACCCCTCCACTTT.

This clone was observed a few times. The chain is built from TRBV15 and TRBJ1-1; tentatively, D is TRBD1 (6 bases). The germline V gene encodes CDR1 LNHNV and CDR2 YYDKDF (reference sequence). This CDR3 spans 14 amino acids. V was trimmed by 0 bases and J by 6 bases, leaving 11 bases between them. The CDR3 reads CATSRDRQAPEAFF. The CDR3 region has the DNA TGTGCCACCAGCAGAGATCGACAGGCGCCTGAAGCTTTCTTT.

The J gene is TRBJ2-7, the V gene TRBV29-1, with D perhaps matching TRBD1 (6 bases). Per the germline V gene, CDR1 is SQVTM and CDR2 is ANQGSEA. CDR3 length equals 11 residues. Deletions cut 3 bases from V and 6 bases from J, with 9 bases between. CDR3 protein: CSVETGGEQYF. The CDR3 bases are TGCAGCGTTGAGACAGGAGGCGAGCAGTACTTC.

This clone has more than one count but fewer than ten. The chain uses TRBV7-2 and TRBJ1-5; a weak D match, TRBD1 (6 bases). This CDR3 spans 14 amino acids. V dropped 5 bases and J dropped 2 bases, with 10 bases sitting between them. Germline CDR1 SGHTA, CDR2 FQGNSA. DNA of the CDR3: TGTGCCAGCAGCGTCTCAGGGGGCAATCAGCCCCAGCATTTT. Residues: CASSVSGGNQPQHF.

The CDR3 sequence: CASRTGQYNEQFF. The CDR3 DNA reads TGTGCCAGCAGAACCGGACAGTACAATGAGCAGTTCTTC. The chain has TRBV11-2 and TRBJ2-1; D is perhaps TRBD1 (6 bases). Germline CDR1 SGHAT, CDR2 FQNNGV. There are 13 residues in the CDR3. Trimming cost V 6 bases and J 4 bases, with 10 bases left between them. Based on the CDR3 plus reference TRBV11-2 and TRBJ2-1, the full variable domain is EAGVAQSPRYKIIEKRQSVAFWCNPISGHATLYWYQQILGQGPKLLIQFQNNGVVDDSQLPKDRFSAERLKGVDSTLKIQPAKLEDSAVYLCASRTGQYNEQFFGPGTRLTVL.

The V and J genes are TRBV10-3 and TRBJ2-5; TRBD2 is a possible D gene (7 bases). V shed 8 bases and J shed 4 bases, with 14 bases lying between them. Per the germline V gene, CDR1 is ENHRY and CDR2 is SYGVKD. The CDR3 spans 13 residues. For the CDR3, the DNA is TGTGCCATCGCCAGGGGAGGGAGAGAGACCCAGTACTTC. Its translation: CAIARGGRETQYF.

The CDR3 protein is CASSPGQYGYTF. The CDR3 DNA sequence: TGTGCCAGCTCACCGGGACAGTATGGCTACACCTTC. The rearrangement uses TRBV18 and TRBJ1-2, with 7 bases lining up with TRBD1. The CDR3 runs 12 residues. V gave up 3 bases and J gave up 5 bases; unmatched junction bases: 0. CDR1 and CDR2 (germline): KGHSH, LQKENI. The full variable domain, completed using reference TRBV18 and TRBJ1-2, is NAGVMQNPRHLVRRRGQEARLRCSPMKGHSHVYWYRQLPEEGLKFMVYLQKENIIDESGMPKERFSAEFPKEGPSILRIQQVVRGDSAAYFCASSPGQYGYTFGSGTRLTVV.

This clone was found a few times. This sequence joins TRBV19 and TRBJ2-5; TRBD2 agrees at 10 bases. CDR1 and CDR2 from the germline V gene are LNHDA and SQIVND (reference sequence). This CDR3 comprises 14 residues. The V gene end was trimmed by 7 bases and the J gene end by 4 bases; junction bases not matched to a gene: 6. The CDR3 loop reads CASTSGGAGETQYF. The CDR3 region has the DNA TGTGCCAGTACGAGCGGGGGGGCGGGAGAGACCCAGTACTTC.

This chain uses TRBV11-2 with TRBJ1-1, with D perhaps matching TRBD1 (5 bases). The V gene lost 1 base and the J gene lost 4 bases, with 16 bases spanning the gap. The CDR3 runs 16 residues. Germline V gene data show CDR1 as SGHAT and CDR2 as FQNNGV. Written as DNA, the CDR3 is TGTGCCAGCAGCTTAGGAGCCCCAGGGTCGGTCACTGAAGCTTTCTTT. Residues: CASSLGAPGSVTEAFF. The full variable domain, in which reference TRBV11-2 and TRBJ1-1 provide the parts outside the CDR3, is EAGVAQSPRYKIIEKRQSVAFWCNPISGHATLYWYQQILGQGPKLLIQFQNNGVVDDSQLPKDRFSAERLKGVDSTLKIQPAKLEDSAVYLCASSLGAPGSVTEAFFGQGTRLTVV.